This TCR beta chain stems from a study of cytomegalovirus exposure and HLA in healthy donors. The germline V and J ends were trimmed by 2 bases and 3 bases, with 7 bases remaining between them. This CDR3 comprises 13 residues. Germline V CDR1 and CDR2: SNHLY, FYNNEI. The PCR contained 60 Vbeta and 13 Jbeta primers. Sequenced by immunoSEQ multiplex PCR; TCRdb stores in-frame clones only, minus some. The sample holds 160,000 or so clones; about 82% are singletons and the top ten take approximately 7%. The sequenced sample was PBMCs. The receptor comes from a woman under 40 in good health and CMV-seropositive. This chain joins TRBV2 and TRBJ1-1; D remains ambiguous. In nucleotides, the CDR3 is TGTGCCAGCAGTGAACGGCGGGACACTGAAGCTTTCTTT. It is translated as CASSERRDTEAFF.